This T cell receptor (beta chain) was recovered during a study of cytomegalovirus exposure and HLA in healthy donors. Looking at the study overall: Among about 400 genotyped donors, around 81% fell in the Caucasian-associated ancestry cluster.

The PCR had 60 Vbeta and 13 Jbeta primers. Some clones are missing from TCRdb's copy, which holds only in-frame ones; the method was immunoSEQ multiplex PCR. The data contain 100,000 or so clones, 55% to 75% of them singletons. This CDR3 contains 14 residues. Trimming removed 5 bases from V and 10 bases from J; junction bases left unmatched: 10. Germline V gives CDR1 KGHSH, CDR2 LQKENI. This clone was picked up a small number of times. This receptor was taken from a man aged 45-65 years in good health and CMV-seronegative. The chain employs TRBV18 and TRBJ1-1; the match to TRBD1 covers 10 bases. Sequenced sample: PBMCs. CDR3 nucleotides: TGTGCCAGCTCAAATCCGGGACAGGGGCGTGGAGCTTTCTTT. Its protein is CASSNPGQGRGAFF.